This T cell receptor beta chain originates from a study of T cell repertoires in cytomegalovirus infection. Turning to the study itself: CMV infection plus the matching HLA type was flagged by public TCR beta signatures. Study findings and constraints: CMV carriers with the relevant HLA were identified by cumulative public TCR beta family frequency. CMV-specific TCR beta clonotypes restricted by HLA-C dominated the ex vivo response.

From germline, CDR1 is MNHNY and CDR2 SVGAGI (reference sequence). Trimming shortened V by 4 bases and J by 3 bases, and 12 bases separated the two germline ends. The CDR3 consists of 15 residues. TCRdb ran MiXCR on the reads and lists one entry per CDR3 protein. The sample has about 240,000 distinct CDR3 sequences; 9% to 15% are singletons. Concerning this clonotype itself: Its specificity is not known.

The chain employs TRBV6-6 and TRBJ2-2; no clear D. This sequence was found in a human donor in good health (CMV status not recorded). Some clones in this sample may be carry-over from other donors' samples. The sample comprised PBMCs. The CDR3 sequence: CASSSLDSYTGELFF. The CDR3, as DNA: TGTGCCAGCAGTTCCCTAGATTCCTACACCGGGGAGCTGTTTTTT.